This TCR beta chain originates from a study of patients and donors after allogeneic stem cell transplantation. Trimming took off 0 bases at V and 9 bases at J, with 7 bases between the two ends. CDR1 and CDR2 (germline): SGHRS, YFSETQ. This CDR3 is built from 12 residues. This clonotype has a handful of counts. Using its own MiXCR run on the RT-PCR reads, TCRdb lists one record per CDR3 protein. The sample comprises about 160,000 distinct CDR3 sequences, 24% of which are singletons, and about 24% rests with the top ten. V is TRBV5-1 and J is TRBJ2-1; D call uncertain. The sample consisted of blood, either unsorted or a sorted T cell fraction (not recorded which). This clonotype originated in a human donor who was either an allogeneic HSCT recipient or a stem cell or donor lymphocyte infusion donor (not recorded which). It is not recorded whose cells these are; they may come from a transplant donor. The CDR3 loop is CASSLGYTEQFF. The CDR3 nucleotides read TGCGCCAGCAGCTTGGGGTATACTGAGCAGTTCTTC.